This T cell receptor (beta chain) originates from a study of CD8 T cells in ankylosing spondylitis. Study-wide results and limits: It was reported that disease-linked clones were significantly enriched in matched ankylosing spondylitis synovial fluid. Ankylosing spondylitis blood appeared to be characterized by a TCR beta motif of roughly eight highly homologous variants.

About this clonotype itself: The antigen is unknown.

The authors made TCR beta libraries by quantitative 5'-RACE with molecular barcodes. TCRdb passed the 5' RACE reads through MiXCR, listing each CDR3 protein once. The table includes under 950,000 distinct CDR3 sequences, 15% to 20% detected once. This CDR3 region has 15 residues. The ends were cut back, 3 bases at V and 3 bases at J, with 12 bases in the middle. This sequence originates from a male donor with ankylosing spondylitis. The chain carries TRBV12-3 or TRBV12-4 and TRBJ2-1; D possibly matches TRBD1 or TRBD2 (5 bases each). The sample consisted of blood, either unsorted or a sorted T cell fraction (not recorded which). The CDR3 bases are TGTGCCAGCAGTTTGGGCCTGGGGGTCTACAATGAGCAGTTCTTC. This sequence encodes CASSLGLGVYNEQFF.